These T cell receptor beta chains were read from a single sample in a study of T-cell memory formation after mild COVID-19. Each CDR3 protein gets one entry after TCRdb re-called the 5' RACE reads with MiXCR. Found here are 200,000 to 250,000 distinct CDR3 sequences, about a sixth of them singletons; the top ten hold 3.5%. Sequenced material: PBMCs or a T cell subset sorted from them (not recorded which). The receptor source for this set is a man aged 18 to 29 who had mild COVID-19 (a few samples of this study predate the infection). Cell type and time point are not known. Both conserved end residues are part of each CDR3. Fields, in order: clone size, D gene, V gene, J gene, CDR3 protein, CDR3 DNA. A D gene is named only where the DNA matches it firmly. Only some rows state a clone size, as once, few, many or a class for expanded clones.

>.|.|TRBV12-3/TRBV12-4|TRBJ1-1
CASSFRDGFTEAFF
TGTGCCAGCAGTTTCCGGGACGGTTTCACTGAAGCTTTCTTT
>.|.|TRBV20-1|TRBJ2-5
CSAAPGGRETQYF
TGCAGTGCGGCTCCCGGCGGAAGGGAGACCCAGTACTTC
>many|.|TRBV9|TRBJ2-7
CASSEWDRAYEQYF
TGTGCCAGCAGCGAGTGGGACCGAGCCTACGAGCAGTACTTC
>many|.|TRBV20-1|TRBJ2-3
CSAPDTGGTDTQYF
TGCAGTGCTCCGGACACCGGAGGCACAGATACGCAGTATTTT
>few|.|TRBV5-1|TRBJ1-5
CASSSGGANQPQHF
TGCGCCAGCAGCTCTGGAGGGGCAAATCAGCCCCAGCATTTT
>many|.|TRBV7-2|TRBJ2-7
CASSLNLYEQYF
TGTGCCAGCAGCTTAAACCTCTACGAGCAGTACTTC
>many|.|TRBV3-1|TRBJ2-2
CASNAYTGELFF
TGTGCCAGCAACGCTTACACCGGGGAGCTGTTTTTT
>few|.|TRBV5-1|TRBJ2-6
CASSLAGNGANVLTF
TGCGCCAGCAGCTTGGCAGGGAACGGGGCCAACGTCCTGACTTTC
>.|.|TRBV3-1|TRBJ1-4
CASSHLSGEKLFF
TGTGCCAGCAGCCACTTATCGGGTGAAAAACTGTTTTTT
>few|.|TRBV5-1|TRBJ1-6
CASSSLDSPLHF
TGCGCCAGCAGCTCCTTGGATTCACCCCTCCACTTT
>few|.|TRBV5-1|TRBJ1-1
CASSLSVGNTEAFF
TGCGCCAGCAGCTTGAGTGTGGGGAACACTGAAGCTTTCTTT
>many|.|TRBV5-1|TRBJ2-1
CASSLGGSLREQFF
TGCGCCAGCAGCTTGGGGGGGAGCCTTCGGGAGCAGTTCTTC
>few|.|TRBV4-3|TRBJ2-5
CASSQDFQETQYF
TGCGCCAGCAGCCAAGATTTCCAAGAGACCCAGTACTTC
>few|TRBD2|TRBV7-3|TRBJ2-7
CASSPDSGGLYEQYF
TGTGCCAGCAGCCCCGATAGCGGGGGGCTCTACGAGCAGTACTTC
>.|.|TRBV4-2|TRBJ2-4
CASSQERNIQYF
TGTGCCAGCAGCCAAGAACGTAACATTCAGTACTTC
>many|.|TRBV5-6|TRBJ2-5
CASSLAIGPAYF
TGTGCCAGCAGCTTGGCTATAGGGCCAGCGTACTTC
>.|.|TRBV11-2|TRBJ2-2
CASSLIRGRAGELFF
TGTGCCAGCAGCTTGATCCGGGGGCGGGCCGGGGAGCTGTTTTTT
>.|TRBD1|TRBV24-1|TRBJ2-2
CDTSDSPGQGESAGELFF
TGTGACACCAGTGACTCACCGGGACAGGGAGAGAGTGCCGGGGAGCTGTTTTTT
>few|TRBD1|TRBV7-9|TRBJ1-2
CASSFTSGQDYGYTF
TGTGCCAGCAGCTTCACGTCGGGACAGGACTATGGCTACACCTTC
>many|.|TRBV7-2|TRBJ1-3
CASSLGPQESSGNTIYF
TGTGCCAGCAGCCTCGGGCCGCAGGAGTCCTCTGGAAACACCATATATTTT
>few|.|TRBV9|TRBJ2-4
CASSETSYAKNIQYF
TGTGCCAGCAGCGAGACGTCATATGCCAAAAACATTCAGTACTTC
>.|.|TRBV30|TRBJ2-5
CAWSVAWTQYF
TGTGCCTGGAGCGTTGCATGGACCCAGTACTTC
>.|.|TRBV24-1|TRBJ1-6
CATSPGLTPLHF
TGTGCCACCAGTCCAGGGTTGACACCCCTCCACTTT
>few|TRBD1|TRBV2|TRBJ2-7
CASRTDRAYSYEQYF
TGTGCCAGCAGGACGGACAGGGCGTACTCCTACGAGCAGTACTTC
>.|TRBD1|TRBV6-5|TRBJ1-5
CASRMDRHGNQPQHF
TGTGCCAGCAGAATGGACAGGCACGGCAATCAGCCCCAGCATTTT
>few|.|TRBV7-2|TRBJ1-1
CASSGMVNTEAFF
TGTGCCAGCAGCGGAATGGTGAACACTGAAGCTTTCTTT
>.|.|TRBV5-1|TRBJ2-5
CASTPGGTSQETQYF
TGCGCCAGCACCCCTGGGGGGACATCACAAGAGACCCAGTACTTC
>.|TRBD1|TRBV5-1|TRBJ1-6
CASSLGDRGNSPLHF
TGCGCCAGCAGCTTGGGCGACAGGGGTAATTCACCCCTCCACTTT
>few|.|TRBV12-3/TRBV12-4|TRBJ1-1
CASRMGVGMNTEAFF
TGTGCCAGCAGGATGGGGGTTGGAATGAACACTGAAGCTTTCTTT
>.|TRBD1|TRBV24-1|TRBJ1-1
CATSAAGQGENTEAFF
TGTGCCACCAGTGCCGCCGGACAGGGGGAAAACACTGAAGCTTTCTTT
>few|TRBD1|TRBV12-3/TRBV12-4|TRBJ1-2
CASSEQGAQSPYTF
TGTGCCAGCAGCGAACAGGGGGCGCAATCCCCCTACACCTTC
>.|.|TRBV12-3/TRBV12-4|TRBJ1-6
CASSSPGRAPLHF
TGTGCCAGCAGTTCCCCAGGGAGAGCACCCCTCCACTTT
>.|.|TRBV18|TRBJ1-2
CASSPVEQSSNYGYTF
TGTGCCAGCTCACCAGTCGAACAGTCGAGTAACTATGGCTACACCTTC
>many|.|TRBV6-5|TRBJ2-1
CASSYSNYNEQFF
TGTGCCAGCAGTTACTCCAACTACAATGAGCAGTTCTTC